This T cell receptor beta chain was captured by sequencing in a study of T cells in tumors after PD-1 blockade. The table lists this clone with a count of one. Its cognate antigen is unknown. Points from the study as a whole: Blood contained roughly 43% of the tumor's TCR clonotypes.

The method was immunoSEQ multiplex PCR; TCRdb's version includes in-frame clones alone and lacks a portion of them. The sample shows roughly 35,000 clones, about three quarters of them seen only once. The sequence was obtained from a human donor with basal cell carcinoma. The specimen comprised PBMCs, sampled after anti-PD-1 treatment.

For the CDR3, the DNA is TGCGCCAGCAGCTTGGCCGGACAGGGGCCGAGAGATACGCAGTATTTT. As protein: CASSLAGQGPRDTQYF. V and J are TRBV5-1 and TRBJ2-3; 9 positions match TRBD1. Trimming took 0 bases from V and 5 from J; bases not matched to a gene: 7. The germline CDR1 and CDR2 sequences are SGHRS and YFSETQ. The length of the CDR3 is 16 residues.